Following are 6 T cell receptor beta chains from one sample sequenced in a study of graft-versus-host responses after intestinal transplantation. No antigen is known for these receptors. Only in-frame clones appear in the TCRdb table, and some are missing; sequencing was by immunoSEQ multiplex PCR. The data hold roughly 110,000 clones, with about 91% observed a single time. This material consisted of unstimulated CD4+ T cells sorted from spleen or lymph node cells, taken before transplant. Receptor source: a human donor who was the organ donor for an intestinal transplant.

The sample holds one count of this clone. The V and J genes are TRBV25-1 and TRBJ2-3; the D gene is possibly TRBD2 (5 bases). The CDR3 totals 12 residues. V lost 8 bases to trimming and J lost 0 bases, with 6 bases between them. Per germline, CDR1 MGHDK and CDR2 SYGVNS. The CDR3 sequence is CASRGSTDTQYF. The DNA for the CDR3 is TGTGCCAGCCGCGGGAGCACAGATACGCAGTATTTT.

The V call is TRBV6-4, the J call TRBJ1-1; D is undetermined. CDR1 and CDR2 (germline): MRHNA, SNTAGT. The CDR3 has 15 amino acids. Trimming stripped 8 bases from V and 0 bases from J, with 16 bases between. The CDR3 sequence: CASAVEAGMNTEAFF. DNA of the CDR3: TGTGCCAGCGCGGTCGAAGCTGGGATGAACACTGAAGCTTTCTTT.

This chain uses TRBV11-3 with TRBJ2-2; D gene unclear. V was cut by 3 bases and J by 4 bases, with 9 bases left in between. Germline CDR1 reads SGHNT; CDR2 reads YENEEA. This CDR3 is built from 14 residues. The CDR3 protein is CASSFLLGTGELFF. The CDR3 DNA reads as TGTGCCAGCAGCTTTTTACTGGGCACCGGGGAGCTGTTTTTT. The variable domain in full, with the rest retrieved from reference TRBV11-3 and TRBJ2-2, is EAGVVQSPRYKIIEKKQPVAFWCNPISGHNTLYWYLQNLGQGPELLIRYENEEAVDDSQLPKDRFSAERLKGVDSTLKIQPAELGDSAVYLCASSFLLGTGELFFGEGSRLTVL.

The rearrangement links TRBV6-5 to TRBJ2-7; D uncertain. The V gene lost 0 bases and the J gene lost 3 bases, with 9 bases spanning the gap. Germline CDR1 and CDR2: MNHEY and SVGAGI. The CDR3 has 14 residues. CDR3 in DNA: TGTGCCAGCAGTTACTCGGTGAACAGCTACGAGCAGTACTTC. Translated, it gives CASSYSVNSYEQYF.

V gene TRBV7-9 combines with J gene TRBJ2-7, with D uncertain. Per germline, CDR1 SEHNR and CDR2 FQNEAQ (reference sequence). V dropped 1 base and J dropped 0 bases, with 10 bases sitting between them. The CDR3 has 15 residues. The chain's CDR3 is CASSLGDPSSYEQYF. The CDR3 DNA reads TGTGCCAGCAGCTTAGGTGATCCTAGCTCCTACGAGCAGTACTTC.

The chain couples TRBV11-2 to TRBJ2-7; tentatively, D is TRBD2 (6 bases). The V gene lost 0 bases and the J gene lost 0 bases, with 18 bases spanning the gap. Germline V gene sequence: CDR1 SGHAT, CDR2 FQNNGV. The CDR3 covers 18 residues. CDR3 in DNA: TGTGCCAGCAGCTTAGATTTGGAGGGACGTCTAAGCTCCTACGAGCAGTACTTC. This sequence encodes CASSLDLEGRLSSYEQYF.